Listed here is a single T cell receptor beta chain. These data are taken from a study of blood T cell repertoires in COVID-19. Study in general: From T cells, B-cell-depleted T cells, or PBMCs came the material, which was cDNA or gDNA.

Original data processing: Amplification with reference gene primers provided the estimates of nucleated cell counts. Here immunoSEQ multiplex PCR was the method, and the copy in TCRdb shows in-frame clones only, minus some. The DNA gave D and trimming, while V, J and clone size come from that table. The sample shows about 96,000 clones, about 87% of them seen only once. Sequencing was performed on peripheral blood. The origin of this receptor is a human donor with COVID-19, enrolled during active disease. The donor label of this sample is uncertain.

CDR3 DNA sequence: TGTGCCAGCAGCGTTAGCGGGGGGCGCTCCTACAATGAGCAGTTCTTC. It encodes CASSVSGGRSYNEQFF. This chain joins TRBV9 and TRBJ2-1; 10 bases fit TRBD2. Germline CDR1 is SGDLS and CDR2 is YYNGEE. The length of the CDR3 is 16 residues. V shed 2 bases and J 0 bases; nucleotides not matched to a gene: 2.